This TCR beta chain was found in a study of a mutant IDH1 vaccine in newly diagnosed glioma. Across the study: The treated population exhibited a male proportion of about 60%, a female proportion of 37.5%, and a mean age of around 40 years. Beforehand, treatment had been radiotherapy, temozolomide, or both; the majority received both.

Generated by immunoSEQ multiplex PCR, the TCRdb table keeps only in-frame clones and is missing some. The sample holds 50,000 or so clones, 75% to 90% seen once. About this clone: Its antigen is not identified.

Study observations and caveats: The occurrence of vaccine-induced immune responses was seen in 80% to 95% of patients.

Documented time point: baseline, week 1 (first vaccination visit). Treatment: pre-vaccination baseline after standard-of-care therapy. Every donor had a new WHO grade 3 or 4 astrocytoma that was IDH1-mutant, with loss of nuclear ATRX. The V end lost 0 bases, the J end lost 2 bases, and 11 bases lay between the germline ends. The CDR3 contains 15 residues. CDR1 and CDR2 from the germline V gene are LGHNA and YSLEER. The V call is TRBV4-3, the J call TRBJ2-7, with D possibly being TRBD1 (6 bases). This sequence originates from a middle-aged man with glioma. Sequences were derived from PBMCs, sampled from a glioma patient treated with radiotherapy, temozolomide or both. The CDR3 coding sequence is TGCGCCAGCAGCCAAGACCGGACAGCCACCTACGAGCAGTACTTC. Protein sequence: CASSQDRTATYEQYF.